This T cell receptor (beta chain) was retrieved from a study of T-cell memory formation after mild COVID-19. Whole-study context: TCR clusters were mostly donor specific.

Concerning this clonotype itself: Antigen: not known.

With V trimmed by 7 bases and J by 5 bases, 6 bases remained unmatched. Germline-derived CDR1 and CDR2 are ENHRY and SYGVKD. CDR3 size: 13 residues. TCRdb used MiXCR to reprocess the 5' RACE reads, holding one entry per CDR3 protein. The sample has 450,000 or so distinct CDR3 sequences, nearly 25% seen once. Study-wide results and limits: Clones that got smaller from day 15 to 85 had even CD4/CD8, while clones growing later tipped toward CD4+.

This sequence was found in an adult woman who had mild COVID-19 (a few samples of this study predate the infection). Cell type and time point are not known. The chain recombines TRBV10-3 with TRBJ1-1; 8 bases are shared with TRBD1. Sequencing was done on a sample of PBMCs or a T cell subset sorted from them (not recorded which). The CDR3 here is CAITPGGKTEAFF. The CDR3 bases are TGTGCCATCACGCCAGGGGGCAAAACTGAAGCTTTCTTT.